Shown below are 17 T cell receptor beta chains from a single sample sequenced in a study of CD8+CD57+ T cells in acquired aplastic anemia. Genomic DNA, the template, was used for profiling of the TCR beta VDJ and CDR3. TCRdb used MiXCR to reprocess the reads, holding one entry per CDR3 protein. The sample yields some 280,000 distinct CDR3 sequences, approximately 55% seen once. The source material was sorted CD4+, CD8+, or CD8+CD57+ T cells (not recorded which) from PBMCs. The receptor set was obtained from a human donor with severe aplastic anemia or a healthy control (not recorded which).

V usage is TRBV7-2 and J usage is TRBJ1-6; tentative D call: TRBD1 (5 bases). CDR1 is SGHTA and CDR2 is FQGNSA in the germline V gene. V lost 1 base and J lost 7, with 8 bases in between. The CDR3 is 14 amino acids. The CDR3 reads CASSLGDPNSPLHF. The CDR3 bases are TGTGCCAGCAGCTTAGGGGACCCGAATTCACCCCTCCACTTT.

This clonotype was detected ten times or more. The rearrangement links TRBV10-3 to TRBJ1-1, with TRBD1 matching 7 bases. Germline-derived CDR1 and CDR2 are ENHRY and SYGVKD. Unmatched junction bases numbered 9, after V lost 5 bases and J lost 6 bases. CDR3 length: 14 residues. The CDR3 DNA reads as TGTGCCATCAGTTCTCTCGAGGGGGCGCCTGAAGCTTTCTTT. Protein sequence: CAISSLEGAPEAFF.

This chain connects TRBV7-6 to TRBJ2-2; D not certain. V lost 5 bases and J 4 bases, leaving 11 bases between the germline ends. Germline CDR1 and CDR2: SGHVS and FNYEAQ. The CDR3 covers 14 residues. The CDR3 sequence: CASSPVKGTGELFF. CDR3 bases: TGTGCCAGCAGCCCAGTTAAGGGCACCGGGGAGCTGTTTTTT. The whole variable domain, filled in from reference TRBV7-6 and TRBJ2-2, reads GAGVSQSPRYKVTKRGQDVALRCDPISGHVSLYWYRQALGQGPEFLTYFNYEAQQDKSGLPNDRFSAERPEGSISTLTIQRTEQRDSAMYRCASSPVKGTGELFFGEGSRLTVL.

The chain recombines TRBV7-9 with TRBJ2-3; D is perhaps TRBD2 (5 bases). The CDR3 is made up of 13 amino acids. Per the germline V gene, CDR1 is SEHNR and CDR2 is FQNEAQ (reference sequence). V dropped 6 bases and J dropped 6 bases, with 13 bases sitting between them. CDR3 sequence (DNA): TGTGCCAGCAGGACGACGGGGATTGATACGCAGTATTTT. Its protein product is CASRTTGIDTQYF. The whole variable domain, remainder taken from reference TRBV7-9 and TRBJ2-3, is DTGVSQNPRHKITKRGQNVTFRCDPISEHNRLYWYRQTLGQGPEFLTYFQNEAQLEKSRLLSDRFSAERPKGSFSTLEIQRTEQGDSAMYLCASRTTGIDTQYFGPGTRLTVL.

The chain combines TRBV7-6 with TRBJ1-2; TRBD1 agrees at 8 bases. Trimming cost V 6 bases and J 2 bases; bases outside gene matches: 8. There are 15 residues in the CDR3. Germline V gene lookup returns CDR1 SGHVS and CDR2 FNYEAQ. The CDR3 nucleotides read TGTGCCAGCAGAAAGGGACAGGAGGGGAACTATGGCTACACCTTC. Its protein is CASRKGQEGNYGYTF.

Concerning this clonotype itself: A junction end diverges from the germline sequence, so it may reflect a read error. The gene calls are TRBV10-2 and TRBJ2-7; TRBD1 matches at 7 bases. The assigned J gene may be wrong: the sequence end matches TRBJ2-5 better. CDR1 WSHSY and CDR2 SAAADI come from the germline V gene. The CDR3 runs 13 residues. The CDR3 nucleotides read TGCGTCAGCAGTGAACAGGGGAGAGAGACCCAGTACTTC. Its protein is CVSSEQGRETQYF.

This clonotype has a count of ten or more. The chain combines TRBV6-1 with TRBJ1-2; the match to TRBD1 covers 9 bases. V dropped 5 bases and J dropped 5; count of bases not matched to a gene: 6. Germline V gene lookup returns CDR1 MNHNS and CDR2 SASEGT. The CDR3 contains 14 residues. The CDR3 coding sequence is TGTGCCAGCAGTCGGGACAGGGTTAAATATGGCTACACCTTC. Translating it yields CASSRDRVKYGYTF.

This clonotype appeared many times. The V gene is TRBV11-3, the J gene TRBJ2-1, with D possibly being TRBD2 (5 bases). The germline V gene encodes CDR1 SGHNT and CDR2 YENEEA. The CDR3 length is 18 residues. Deletions cut 1 base from V and 0 bases from J, with 16 bases between. The CDR3 coding sequence is TGTGCCAGCAGCTTAGTGGCGGGCAGACCGAGCTCCTACAATGAGCAGTTCTTC. Amino acid sequence: CASSLVAGRPSSYNEQFF.

The chain employs TRBV30 and TRBJ1-1; D not certain. The CDR3 is 14 amino acids. Germline V gene sequence: CDR1 GTSNPN, CDR2 SVGIG (reference sequence). The V end lost 4 bases, the J end lost 6 bases, and 18 bases lay between the germline ends. The CDR3 DNA sequence: TGTGCCTGGACCACCACCGGGGTTTCATCTGAAGCTTTCTTT. Residues: CAWTTTGVSSEAFF.

Regarding this clonotype: At one boundary the junction diverges from the germline segment, which might be a read error. V gene TRBV7-3 combines with J gene TRBJ2-7, with D maybe TRBD1 (5 bases). CDR3 length: 13 residues. Germline lookup yields CDR1 SGHTA and CDR2 FQGTGA. CDR3 nucleotides: TGTGCCAGCAGTAAAGTAGGGGCATACGAGCAGTACTTT. Translating it yields CASSKVGAYEQYF. The full variable domain, in which reference TRBV7-3 and TRBJ2-7 provide the parts outside the CDR3, is GAGVSQTPSNKVTEKGKYVELRCDPISGHTALYWYRQSLGQGPEFLIYFQGTGAADDSGLPNDRFFAVRPEGSVSTLKIQRTERGDSAVYLCASSKVGAYEQYFGPGTRLTVT.

This clonotype has at least ten counts. Here the CDR3 reads CASRQLTTNEKLFF. The CDR3 nucleotides read TGTGCCAGCAGACAGCTAACAACTAATGAAAAACTGTTTTTT. The V gene is TRBV2, the J gene TRBJ1-4, with no clear D. Per germline, CDR1 SNHLY and CDR2 FYNNEI. The germline V and J ends were trimmed by 6 bases and 0 bases, with 8 bases remaining between them. This CDR3 has 14 residues.

This chain connects TRBV11-2 to TRBJ2-1; 9 nucleotides agree with TRBD1. V gave up 6 bases and J gave up 9 bases; unmatched junction bases: 12. The CDR3 totals 15 residues. The germline gives CDR1 SGHAT, CDR2 FQNNGV. In nucleotides, the CDR3 is TGTGCCAGCAGATTTCCGGGACAGGGATTCGGTGAGCAGTTCTTC. Its protein product is CASRFPGQGFGEQFF. Supplemented by reference TRBV11-2 and TRBJ2-1, the full variable domain reads EAGVAQSPRYKIIEKRQSVAFWCNPISGHATLYWYQQILGQGPKLLIQFQNNGVVDDSQLPKDRFSAERLKGVDSTLKIQPAKLEDSAVYLCASRFPGQGFGEQFFGPGTRLTVL.

This clonotype was picked up many times. This chain's CDR3 is CASSWLRPVQETQYF. In DNA form, the CDR3 reads TGCGCCAGCAGCTGGCTTCGTCCCGTTCAAGAGACCCAGTACTTC. This chain joins TRBV5-1 and TRBJ2-5; D uncertain. There are 15 residues in the CDR3. Germline-derived CDR1 and CDR2 are SGHRS and YFSETQ. V was cut by 3 bases and J by 2 bases, with 14 bases left in between.

The CDR3 sequence: CASSELNRGPDYEQYF. In DNA form, the CDR3 reads TGTGCCAGCAGTGAACTGAACAGGGGGCCAGACTACGAGCAGTACTTC. The V call is TRBV2, the J call TRBJ2-7; 9 bases agree with TRBD1. V was pared by 2 bases and J by 3 bases, with 8 bases of the junction left unmatched. The length of the CDR3 is 16 residues. Germline assignment: CDR1 SNHLY and CDR2 FYNNEI.

The CDR3 nucleotides read TGTGCCAGCAGCTTAGAGGGGACGTCCGGGGAGCAGTACTTC. It is translated as CASSLEGTSGEQYF. The chain carries TRBV7-9 and TRBJ2-7, with D perhaps assigned TRBD1 or TRBD2 (5 bases each). The CDR3 is 14 residues long. Germline-derived CDR1 and CDR2 are SEHNR and FQNEAQ (reference sequence). Trimming removed 1 base at V and 7 bases at J, with 14 bases between. The full variable domain, in which reference TRBV7-9 and TRBJ2-7 provide the parts outside the CDR3, is DTGVSQNPRHKITKRGQNVTFRCDPISEHNRLYWYRQTLGQGPEFLTYFQNEAQLEKSRLLSDRFSAERPKGSFSTLEIQRTEQGDSAMYLCASSLEGTSGEQYFGPGTRLTVT.

The rearrangement links TRBV10-3 to TRBJ1-1; 7 bases fit TRBD1. CDR1 is ENHRY, CDR2 SYGVKD, per germline. The CDR3 has 13 residues. V lost 9 bases to trimming and J lost 5 bases; unmatched junction nucleotides: 9. The CDR3 bases are TGTGCCATATCTTTCGACAGGGAGACTGAAGCTTTCTTT. Protein: CAISFDRETEAFF.

This chain uses TRBV20-1 with TRBJ2-5, with D possibly TRBD2 on 5 matching bases. The V gene lost 5 bases and the J gene lost 2 bases, with 21 bases spanning the gap. Germline V lookup: CDR1 DFQATT, CDR2 SNEGSKA (reference sequence). This CDR3 has 16 amino acids. As DNA, the CDR3 is TGCAGTGCTCGGACCGGGGTGGTATGGCTACAAGAGACCCAGTACTTC. Translating it yields CSARTGVVWLQETQYF.